This T cell receptor beta chain was sequenced during a study of blood T cell repertoires in COVID-19. In the study overall: T cells, B-cell-depleted T cells, or PBMCs provided the cDNA or gDNA that served as material.

The V gene's germline CDR1 is SGHKS and CDR2 YYEKEE (reference sequence). CDR3 length equals 16 residues. V was pared by 5 bases and J by 0 bases, with 9 bases of the junction left unmatched. Original handling: Nucleated cell number was recorded as an estimate derived from reference gene primer amplification. Libraries were prepared by immunoSEQ multiplex PCR; TCRdb keeps only in-frame clonotypes and omits some of them. V, J and clone size reflect that table, while D and trimming were determined from the DNA. The sample lists about 66,000 clones, more than 70% seen once, with roughly 7% in the top ten.

Sequences were obtained from peripheral blood. The chain has TRBV5-5 and TRBJ2-3; 7 positions match TRBD2. This TCR came from a man between 45 and 60 years old with active COVID-19. The CDR3 loop is CASSHGAGSSTDTQYF. CDR3 nucleotide sequence: TGTGCCAGCAGTCACGGAGCGGGGAGTAGCACAGATACGCAGTATTTT.